The sequence of this TCR beta chain was determined in a study of T cell changes during pregnancy in multiple sclerosis. CDR1 is LGHNA, CDR2 YSLEER, per germline. V lost 4 bases and J 2 bases, leaving 9 bases between the germline ends. The CDR3 extends over 14 amino acids. Assay used: immunoSEQ multiplex PCR; TCRdb lists only in-frame clones, some missing. Seen here are tens of thousands of clones, over 75% observed once, and the top ten hold approximately 1.5%. The sample in question was peripheral blood, obtained in the third trimester of pregnancy. V gene TRBV4-3 combines with J gene TRBJ1-5; D perhaps matches TRBD1 (5 bases). The receptor's source is a female donor with multiple sclerosis, enrolled in a pregnancy study. CDR3: CASSRGRGNQPQHF. For the CDR3, the DNA is TGCGCCAGCAGCCGGGGCAGAGGCAATCAGCCCCAGCATTTT.